This TCR beta chain was identified in a study of T cells in Graves' hyperthyroidism and ophthalmopathy (dated by TCRdb to between 2019 and 2020). Study-wide context: Peripheral blood was sampled at the time of initial diagnosis, prior to any treatment. In addition, the study compared T-cell repertoires in thyroid tissue and in blood from about 6 Graves' hyperthyroidism patients. To identify TCR V-J signatures that set the groups apart, the researchers used a discovery cohort of about a hundred patients, made up of 40 to 45 with Graves' ophthalmopathy and about 60 with stable Graves' hyperthyroidism. Prospective prediction of ophthalmopathy was tested in an independent validation cohort consisting of some 19 hyperthyroidism patients and approximately 16 patients who later progressed to ophthalmopathy. The 95 to 100 discovery patients were randomly divided into training and test sets at a 7:3 ratio. The paper reports TCR Vbeta CDR3 sequencing of approximately 140 peripheral blood samples: over 40 ophthalmopathy, approximately 74 hyperthyroidism and approximately 17 progressor patients. Following sampling, methimazole starting at 30 mg daily was given to hyperthyroidism patients, and high-dose intravenous methylprednisolone was given to ophthalmopathy patients.

The germline V and J ends show losses of 3 bases and 4 bases respectively, and no gene match explains 7 bases of the junction. The germline V gene supplies CDR1 SQVTM and CDR2 ANQGSEA. From its cysteine to its phenylalanine, the CDR3 spans 14 amino acids. Here the CDR3 DNA is all that survives: 42 bases in frame from base 1. At least ten counts were recorded for this clonotype. Its recognized antigen is unknown. No much larger clone is present one base from it, and per-base qualities are unavailable. Stable Graves' hyperthyroidism was defined as no progression to ophthalmopathy during 18 months of follow-up. Hyperthyroidism patients were newly diagnosed, had a disease duration of under 2 months, and were aged 18 to 65 years. The study excluded patients with uncontrolled infections, other autoimmune diseases, pregnancy or lactation. Diagnoses were based on clinical symptoms, serum thyroxine and TRAb, thyroid ultrasound and orbital computed tomography. PBMCs were separated from roughly 10 ml of fresh peripheral blood using Ficoll-Paque density gradient centrifugation. Total RNA was extracted with Trizol reagent, and quality was checked on an Agilent 2100 Bioanalyzer.

The TCR beta CDR3 regions were amplified from RNA transcripts. A first-round RT-PCR of the TCR CDR3 used the HTBI primer set with the Qiagen OneStep RT-PCR kit. Libraries were constructed in a second round of multiplex PCR, after which size selection and purification were carried out. The libraries were sequenced on an Illumina HiSeq2000 using paired-end 100 bp reads. The authors processed their data as follows. SOAPnuke was used to process the raw data, removing reads that contained adapters or uncalled bases, had a mean Phred below 15, or lacked an exact match to the constant primer or identifier. COPE v1.2.5 was used to merge high-quality paired reads, and clonotypes were defined as unique nucleotide sequences. MiTCR v1.1 was used to align clonotypes to the IMGT TRBV, TRBD and TRBJ reference segments. Only V-J combinations with frequency above 0.0001, covering about 99% of repertoires, were analysed. The TCS score was defined as F50 (clonal expansion) divided by E x V (chaos), with BLOSUM62-based TCRdist calculated between CDR3 peptides within each V-J. Welch's t-statistics and random forest reduced 500 to 550 V-J features to roughly 13, which were used in a naive Bayes classifier (R e1071). The public reads were quality trimmed at Q25 with fastp and then assembled into clones with MiXCR by TCRdb, keeping productive beta chains. Each record represents a unique CDR3 protein, reported with the most common genes and DNA among its rows. The V and J calls were determined by TCRdb, not by the authors. The sample has a few hundred thousand distinct CDR3 sequences on record, 15% to 20% of them singletons. Together, the top ten hold around 54% of the sample.

Results and caveats for the whole study, not just this receptor: Ophthalmopathy was separated from stable hyperthyroidism by a 13 V-J signature model, with approximately 89% sensitivity and 81% to 82% specificity obtained in cross-validation and 80%/75% obtained in testing. In validation, progression to ophthalmopathy was predicted by the model with roughly 69% sensitivity and about 72% specificity, a median of approximately 7.1 months before onset. Sample size was not statistically predetermined, and investigators were not blinded to group allocation. Blood samples also contained most of the expanded thyroid clonotypes (frequency above 0.001), which suggests that blood repertoires may reflect thyroid immune responses.

The origin of this receptor is a woman aged 45 to 65 with Graves' hyperthyroidism. Rearrangement joined TRBV29-1 to TRBJ2-3; TRBD2 fits 7 bases in the junction. The sequencing sample was made of blood. The CDR3 region: CSVEPGRGADTQYF. The sequenced DNA is TGCAGCGTTGAGCCGGGGAGGGGCGCAGATACGCAGTATTTT.